This T cell receptor (beta chain) was identified in a study of cytomegalovirus exposure and HLA in healthy donors. When sampled, the donors appeared nominally healthy, though they likely had unrecorded immune exposures. Study-wide results and limits: After further analysis at a later stage, 16,951 TCR beta sequences were associated with HLA alleles at 0.05 false discovery rate.

There are 14 residues in the CDR3. The germline V gene has CDR1 SGDLS and CDR2 YYNGEE. The PCR ran on 60 Vbeta and 13 Jbeta primers. Some clones are missing from TCRdb's copy, which holds only in-frame ones; the method was immunoSEQ multiplex PCR. Found here are around 160,000 clones, approximately 82% of them singletons; the top ten hold 4.9%. This clone was picked up one time. Its antigen is not known. The junction shows a germline mismatch at one end, possibly a read error. The sample carries other DNA sequences with the same CDR3. Material for sequencing was PBMCs. The clonotype originates from a male donor in good health and CMV-seronegative. This chain connects TRBV9 to TRBJ1-1, with D uncertain. The CDR3 nucleotides read TGTGCCAGCAGCCCGCGCGGGGTGAACACTGAAGCCTTCTTT. It specifies CASSPRGVNTEAFF. The full variable domain, with the rest looked up from reference TRBV9 and TRBJ1-1, is DSGVTQTPKHLITATGQRVTLRCSPRSGDLSVYWYQQSLDQGLQFLIQYYNGEERAKGNILERFSAQQFPDLHSELNLSSLELGDSALYFCASSPRGVNTEAFFGQGTRLTVV.